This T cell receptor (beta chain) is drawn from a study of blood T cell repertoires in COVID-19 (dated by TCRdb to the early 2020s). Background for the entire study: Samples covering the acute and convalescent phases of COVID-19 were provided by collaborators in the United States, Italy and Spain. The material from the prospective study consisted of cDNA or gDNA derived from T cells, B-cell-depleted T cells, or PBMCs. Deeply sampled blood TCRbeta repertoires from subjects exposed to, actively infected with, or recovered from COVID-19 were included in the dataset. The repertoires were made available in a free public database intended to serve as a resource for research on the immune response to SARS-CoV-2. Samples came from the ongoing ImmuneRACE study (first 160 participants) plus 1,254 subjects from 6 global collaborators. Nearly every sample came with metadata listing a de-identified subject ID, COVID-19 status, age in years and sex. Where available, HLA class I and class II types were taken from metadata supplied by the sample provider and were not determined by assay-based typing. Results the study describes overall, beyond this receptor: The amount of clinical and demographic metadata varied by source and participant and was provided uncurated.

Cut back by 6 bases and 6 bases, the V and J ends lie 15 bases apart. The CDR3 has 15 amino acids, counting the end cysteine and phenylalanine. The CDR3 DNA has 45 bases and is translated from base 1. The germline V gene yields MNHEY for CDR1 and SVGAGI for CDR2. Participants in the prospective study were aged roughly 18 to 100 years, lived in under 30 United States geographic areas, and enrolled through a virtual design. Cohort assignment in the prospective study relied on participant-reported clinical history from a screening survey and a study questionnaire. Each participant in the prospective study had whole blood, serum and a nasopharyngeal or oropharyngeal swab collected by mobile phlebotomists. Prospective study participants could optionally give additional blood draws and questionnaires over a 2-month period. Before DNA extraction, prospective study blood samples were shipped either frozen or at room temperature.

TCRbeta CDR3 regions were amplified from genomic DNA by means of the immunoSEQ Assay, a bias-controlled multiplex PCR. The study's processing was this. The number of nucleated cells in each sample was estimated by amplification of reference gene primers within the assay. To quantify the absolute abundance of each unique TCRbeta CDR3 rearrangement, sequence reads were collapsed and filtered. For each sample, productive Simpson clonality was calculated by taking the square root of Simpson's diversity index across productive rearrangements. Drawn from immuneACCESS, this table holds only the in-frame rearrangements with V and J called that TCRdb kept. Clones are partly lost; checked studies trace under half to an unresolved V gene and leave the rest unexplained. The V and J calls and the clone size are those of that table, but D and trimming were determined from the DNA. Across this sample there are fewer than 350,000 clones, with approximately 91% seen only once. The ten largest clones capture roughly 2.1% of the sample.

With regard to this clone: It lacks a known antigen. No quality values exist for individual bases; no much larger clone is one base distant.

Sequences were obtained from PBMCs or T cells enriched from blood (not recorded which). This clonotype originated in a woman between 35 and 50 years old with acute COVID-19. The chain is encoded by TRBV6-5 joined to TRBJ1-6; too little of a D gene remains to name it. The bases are TGTGCCAGCAGCAACACAATCGGAGGTAATTCACCCCTCCACTTT. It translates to CASSNTIGGNSPLHF.